This T cell receptor (beta chain) was sequenced in a study of blood T cells in healthy people across ages. Samples each had at least 6 micrograms of total RNA extracted. Note on this clonotype: The target antigen is unknown.

Primed by a sample-barcoded 5' primer and a J-beta primer mix, a second PCR proceeded for about 7 to 12 cycles. A 12-random-nucleotide template-switch adaptor tagged each cDNA molecule. TCRdb called the 5' RACE reads again in MiXCR, with one record for every CDR3 protein. The repertoire holds 590,000 or so distinct CDR3 sequences, approximately 30% seen once, with 15% to 17% in the top ten. Study conclusions and caveats: In the absence of known donor CMV status, changes in expanded clonotypes were possibly confounded. Roughly linear declines in TCR beta diversity per million T cells occurred with age.

This sequence was found in a woman aged 80 or over in good health. The sequencing input was blood.

The CDR3 loop is CASSPVTALERSPLHF. The CDR3 DNA is TGTGCCAGCAGTCCTGTGACTGCTCTGGAGAGATCACCCCTCCACTTT. The chain links TRBV28 to TRBJ1-6; no clear D gene. Germline CDR1 MDHEN, CDR2 SYDVKM. This CDR3 is built from 16 residues. Between the trimmed V and J ends, which lost 5 bases and 10 bases, there was a span of 21 bases.